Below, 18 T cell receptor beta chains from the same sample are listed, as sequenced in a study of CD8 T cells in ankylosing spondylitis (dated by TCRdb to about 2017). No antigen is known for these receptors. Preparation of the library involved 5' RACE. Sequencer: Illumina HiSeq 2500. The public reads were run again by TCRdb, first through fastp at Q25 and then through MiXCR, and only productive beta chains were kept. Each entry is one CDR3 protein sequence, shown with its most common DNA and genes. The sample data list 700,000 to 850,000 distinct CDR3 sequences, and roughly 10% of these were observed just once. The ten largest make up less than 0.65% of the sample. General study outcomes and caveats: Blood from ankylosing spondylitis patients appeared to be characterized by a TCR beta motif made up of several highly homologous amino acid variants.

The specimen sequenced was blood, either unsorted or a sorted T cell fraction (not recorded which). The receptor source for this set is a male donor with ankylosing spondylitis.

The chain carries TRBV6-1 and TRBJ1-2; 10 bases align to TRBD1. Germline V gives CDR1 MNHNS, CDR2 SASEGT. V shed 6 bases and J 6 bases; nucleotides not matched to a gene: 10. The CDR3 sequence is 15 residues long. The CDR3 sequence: CASRGTGTGVHGYTF. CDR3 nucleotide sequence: TGTGCCAGCAGGGGCACCGGGACAGGGGTTCATGGCTACACCTTC.

The CDR3 here is CATSDPRGTSGTDTQYF. CDR3 nucleotides: TGTGCCACCAGTGATCCTCGCGGGACTAGCGGGACGGATACGCAGTATTTT. J is TRBJ2-3 and V is TRBV24-1; 13 bases fit TRBD2. Looked up from germline, CDR1 is KGHDR and CDR2 is SFDVKD. After removal of 3 bases from V and 6 bases from J, the junction contained 8 bases not matched to a gene. The CDR3 has 17 residues.

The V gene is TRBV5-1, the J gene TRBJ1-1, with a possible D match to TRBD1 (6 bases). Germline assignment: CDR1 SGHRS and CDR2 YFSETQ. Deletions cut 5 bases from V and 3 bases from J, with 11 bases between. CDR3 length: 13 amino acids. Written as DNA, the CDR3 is TGCGCCAGCAGGGACAGTATGGACACTGAAGCTTTCTTT. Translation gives CASRDSMDTEAFF. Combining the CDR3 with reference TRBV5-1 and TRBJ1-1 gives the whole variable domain KAGVTQTPRYLIKTRGQQVTLSCSPISGHRSVSWYQQTPGQGLQFLFEYFSETQRNKGNFPGRFSGRQFSNSRSEMNVSTLELGDSALYLCASRDSMDTEAFFGQGTRLTVV.

CDR3 protein: CASTHLIQPPFEYEQYF. DNA of the CDR3: TGTGCCAGTACCCACCTAATACAGCCCCCATTCGAGTACGAGCAGTACTTC. This rearrangement joins TRBV28 to TRBJ2-7; D is unclear. V lost 9 bases to trimming and J lost 4 bases, with 28 bases between them. Looked up from germline, CDR1 is MDHEN and CDR2 is SYDVKM. The CDR3 loop spans 17 amino acids.

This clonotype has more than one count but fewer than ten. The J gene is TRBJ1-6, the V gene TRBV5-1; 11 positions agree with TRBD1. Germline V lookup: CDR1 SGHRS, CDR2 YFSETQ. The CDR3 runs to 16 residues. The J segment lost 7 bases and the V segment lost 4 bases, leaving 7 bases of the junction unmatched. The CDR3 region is CASSDRDRGINSPLHF. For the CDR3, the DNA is TGCGCCAGCAGCGACCGGGACAGGGGGATAAATTCACCCCTCCACTTT.

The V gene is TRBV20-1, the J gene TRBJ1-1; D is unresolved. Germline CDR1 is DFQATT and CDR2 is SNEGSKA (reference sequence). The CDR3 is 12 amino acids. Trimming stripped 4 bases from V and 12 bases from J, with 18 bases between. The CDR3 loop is CSAKRQQRLTFF. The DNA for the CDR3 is TGCAGTGCTAAACGGCAGCAGCGTCTAACTTTCTTT.

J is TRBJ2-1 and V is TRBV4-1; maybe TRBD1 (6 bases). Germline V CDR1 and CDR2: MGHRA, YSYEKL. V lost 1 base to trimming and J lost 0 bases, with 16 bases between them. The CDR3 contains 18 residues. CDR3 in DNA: TGCGCCAGCAGCCAAGCGTTGGGGGCGCGTCCCTCCTACAATGAGCAGTTCTTC. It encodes CASSQALGARPSYNEQFF.

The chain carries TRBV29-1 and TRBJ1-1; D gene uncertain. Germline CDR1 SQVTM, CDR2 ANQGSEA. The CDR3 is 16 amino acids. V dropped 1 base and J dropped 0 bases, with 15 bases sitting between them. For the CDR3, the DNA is TGCAGCGTTGAAGGTGCGGCGGGAAGTCTGAACACTGAAGCTTTCTTT. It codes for CSVEGAAGSLNTEAFF.

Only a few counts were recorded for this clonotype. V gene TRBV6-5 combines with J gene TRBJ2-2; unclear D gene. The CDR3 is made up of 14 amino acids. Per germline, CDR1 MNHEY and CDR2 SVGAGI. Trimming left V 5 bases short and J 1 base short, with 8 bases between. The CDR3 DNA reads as TGTGCCAGCAGTCATTTGAGGAACACCGGGGAGCTGTTTTTT. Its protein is CASSHLRNTGELFF.

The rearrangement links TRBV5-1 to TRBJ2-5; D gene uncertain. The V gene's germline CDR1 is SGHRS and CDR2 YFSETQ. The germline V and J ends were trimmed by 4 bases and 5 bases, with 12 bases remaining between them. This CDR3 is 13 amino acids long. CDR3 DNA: TGCGCCAGCAGCCCCGGCGCTAGGGAGACCCAGTACTTC. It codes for CASSPGARETQYF.

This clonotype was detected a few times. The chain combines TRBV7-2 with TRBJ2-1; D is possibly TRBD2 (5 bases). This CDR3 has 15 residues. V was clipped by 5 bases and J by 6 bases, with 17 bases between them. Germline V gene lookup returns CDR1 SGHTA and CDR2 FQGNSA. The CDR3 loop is CASSPSSLTTNEQFF. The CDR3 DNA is TGTGCCAGCAGCCCCTCTAGCCTAACTACCAATGAGCAGTTCTTC.

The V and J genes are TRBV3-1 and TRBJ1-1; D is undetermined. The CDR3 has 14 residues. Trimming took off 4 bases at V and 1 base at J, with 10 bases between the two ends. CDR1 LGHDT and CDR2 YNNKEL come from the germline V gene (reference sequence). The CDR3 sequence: CASSRTETNTEAFF. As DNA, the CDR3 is TGTGCCAGCAGCCGGACGGAAACGAACACTGAAGCTTTCTTT.

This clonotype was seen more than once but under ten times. This CDR3 is CASSPGQGEEGYTF. The CDR3 bases are TGTGCCAGCAGCCCCGGACAGGGCGAAGAAGGCTACACCTTC. This chain links TRBV7-9 with TRBJ1-2, with 8 bases matching TRBD1. There are 14 residues in the CDR3. Germline trimming cut 5 bases from V and 8 bases from J; bases unmatched to any gene: 10. Germline CDR1 SEHNR, CDR2 FQNEAQ (reference sequence).

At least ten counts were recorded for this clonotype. The CDR3 DNA is TGTGCCAGCAGCTTAGCCGGGCAATCCAGGTGGTACTTC. Residues: CASSLAGQSRWYF. This chain links TRBV7-2 with TRBJ2-7; D is undetermined. Trimming stripped 0 bases from V and 12 bases from J, with 15 bases between. Germline V gives CDR1 SGHTA, CDR2 FQGNSA. The CDR3 loop spans 13 amino acids.

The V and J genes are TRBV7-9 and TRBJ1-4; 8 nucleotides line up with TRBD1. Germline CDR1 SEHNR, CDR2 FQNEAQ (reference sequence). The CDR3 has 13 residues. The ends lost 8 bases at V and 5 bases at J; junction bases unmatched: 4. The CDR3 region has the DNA TGTGCCAGCTGGCGACAGGGGAATGAAAAACTGTTTTTT. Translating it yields CASWRQGNEKLFF. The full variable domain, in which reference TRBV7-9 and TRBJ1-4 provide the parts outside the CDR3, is DTGVSQNPRHKITKRGQNVTFRCDPISEHNRLYWYRQTLGQGPEFLTYFQNEAQLEKSRLLSDRFSAERPKGSFSTLEIQRTEQGDSAMYLCASWRQGNEKLFFGSGTQLSVL.

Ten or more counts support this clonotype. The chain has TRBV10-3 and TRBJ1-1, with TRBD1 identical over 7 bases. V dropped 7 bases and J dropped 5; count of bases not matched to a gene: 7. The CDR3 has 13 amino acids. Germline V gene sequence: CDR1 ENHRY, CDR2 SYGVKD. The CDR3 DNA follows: TGTGCCATCACCCCGACAGGGCAAACTGAAGCTTTCTTT. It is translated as CAITPTGQTEAFF.

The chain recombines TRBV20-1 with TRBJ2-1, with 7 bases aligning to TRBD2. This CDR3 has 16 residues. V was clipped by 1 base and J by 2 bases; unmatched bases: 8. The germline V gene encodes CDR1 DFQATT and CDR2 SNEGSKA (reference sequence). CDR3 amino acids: CSARAPGGRAYNEQFF. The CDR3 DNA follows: TGCAGTGCTAGAGCCCCCGGAGGGAGGGCCTACAATGAGCAGTTCTTC.

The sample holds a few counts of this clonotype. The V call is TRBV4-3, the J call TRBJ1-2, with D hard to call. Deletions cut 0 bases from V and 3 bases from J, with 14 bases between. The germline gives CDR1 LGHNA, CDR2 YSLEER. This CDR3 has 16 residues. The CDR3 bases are TGCGCCAGCAGCCAAGATCTACCGGCCGGAGACTATGGCTACACCTTC. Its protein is CASSQDLPAGDYGYTF.